This T cell receptor beta chain came from a study of shared clonotypes between healthy human individuals. Overall study results and limits: Only blood was sampled; tissue repertoires likely differ. Generally, naive subsets (rather than memory subsets) showed larger estimated richness. It was anticipated that sequencing depth would influence how many clonotypes donors shared.

Naive-designated CD8 cells lacked CD45RO, were positively enriched for CCR7, and omitted terminally differentiated effector memory CD45RA+ cells. Replicate sorted-subset PCRs were loaded with approximately 200 ng DNA, 31,000 or so T cell genomes. Libraries were prepared by immunoSEQ multiplex PCR; TCRdb keeps only in-frame clonotypes and omits some of them. The data show around 640,000 clones, with approximately 96% seen just once and 0.11% held by the top ten. A remark on this clone: Its matching antigen is unknown.

The V segment lost 4 bases and the J segment 2 bases; nucleotides outside the gene matches: 3. Germline values: CDR1 SGHTS, CDR2 YDEGEE. CDR3 length: 14 amino acids. V and J are TRBV5-8 and TRBJ2-1, with 7 bases matching TRBD1. Sequencing was carried out using naive CD8+ T cells sorted from blood. This TCR was recovered from a woman under 40 in good health. CDR3 region: CASSATGTYNEQFF. The CDR3, as DNA: TGTGCCAGCAGCGCGACAGGGACCTACAATGAGCAGTTCTTC.